What follows is one TCR beta chain and its context. Its antigen is not known. Researchers reported that TCR beta cDNA libraries carried unique molecular identifiers. With roughly 0.9 to 11 million T cells as the source, hundreds of thousands of cDNA molecules resulted. TCRdb called the PCR reads again in MiXCR, with one record for every CDR3 protein. The sample includes some 690,000 distinct CDR3 sequences, around 60% of them seen just once. This sample is part of a study of post-analysis software for immune sequencing data. The wider study: Included among the disease courses, which were recorded for the cohort, were relapsing-remitting, secondary progressive and progressive-relapsing multiple sclerosis. Study results and caveats: TRBV5-6, TRBV5-1 and TRBV20-1 were among several TRBV segments more frequent in patients than controls. F measure showed strong co-clustering of same-batch samples. A significant reduction in normalized Chao1 diversity was observed in multiple sclerosis patients versus controls.

Trimming removed 0 bases at V and 9 bases at J, with 12 bases between. In germline, CDR1 is DFQATT, CDR2 SNEGSKA (reference sequence). The CDR3 is 13 residues long. The sample comprised blood. This sequence was found in a girl aged 2 to 9 with multiple sclerosis. The chain uses TRBV20-1 and TRBJ2-1; tentatively, D is TRBD1 (5 bases). CDR3 nucleotides: TGCAGTGCTAGAGATTGGGCAGGGTTTGAGCAGTTCTTC. Encoded protein: CSARDWAGFEQFF.